The clone carrying this T cell receptor beta chain was recorded many times. The authors amplified TCR beta CDR3 regions from RNA transcripts. The first round was an RT-PCR with HTBI primers, and the second round was a multiplex PCR. TCRdb ran MiXCR on the multiplex PCR reads and lists one entry per CDR3 protein. The data contain 600,000 to 650,000 distinct CDR3 sequences, about 20% of them singletons. The sample is drawn from a study of Graves' ophthalmopathy and Graves' hyperthyroidism. Trimming removed 7 bases at V and 1 base at J, with 13 bases between. The CDR3 has 14 amino acids. Hyperthyroidism cases were recent diagnoses of under 2 months' duration in people aged 18 to 65. Excluded: other autoimmune disease, uncontrolled infection, pregnancy or lactation.

The material sequenced was peripheral blood. The clonotype comes from a woman aged 18-29 years with stable Graves' hyperthyroidism. Some clones in this sample may be carry-over from other donors' samples. The chain uses TRBV12-3 or TRBV12-4 and TRBJ1-1; D is unresolved. The CDR3 bases are TGTGCCAGCACCGATTTGGGCAGGAACACTGAAGCTTTCTTT. It translates to CASTDLGRNTEAFF.